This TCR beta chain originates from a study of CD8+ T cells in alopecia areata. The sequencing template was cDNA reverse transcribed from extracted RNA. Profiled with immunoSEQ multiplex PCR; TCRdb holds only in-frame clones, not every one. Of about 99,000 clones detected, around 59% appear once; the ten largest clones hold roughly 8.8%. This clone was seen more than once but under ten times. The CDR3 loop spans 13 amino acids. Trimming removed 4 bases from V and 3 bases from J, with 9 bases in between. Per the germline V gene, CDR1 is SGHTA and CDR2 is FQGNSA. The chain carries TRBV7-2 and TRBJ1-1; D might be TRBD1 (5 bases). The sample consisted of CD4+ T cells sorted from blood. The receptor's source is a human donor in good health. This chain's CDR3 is CASSSGTHTEAFF. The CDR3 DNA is TGTGCCAGCAGCTCCGGGACCCACACTGAAGCTTTCTTT. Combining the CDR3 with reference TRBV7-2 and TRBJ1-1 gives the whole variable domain GAGVSQSPSNKVTEKGKDVELRCDPISGHTALYWYRQSLGQGLEFLIYFQGNSAPDKSGLPSDRFSAERTGGSVSTLTIQRTQQEDSAVYLCASSSGTHTEAFFGQGTRLTVV.